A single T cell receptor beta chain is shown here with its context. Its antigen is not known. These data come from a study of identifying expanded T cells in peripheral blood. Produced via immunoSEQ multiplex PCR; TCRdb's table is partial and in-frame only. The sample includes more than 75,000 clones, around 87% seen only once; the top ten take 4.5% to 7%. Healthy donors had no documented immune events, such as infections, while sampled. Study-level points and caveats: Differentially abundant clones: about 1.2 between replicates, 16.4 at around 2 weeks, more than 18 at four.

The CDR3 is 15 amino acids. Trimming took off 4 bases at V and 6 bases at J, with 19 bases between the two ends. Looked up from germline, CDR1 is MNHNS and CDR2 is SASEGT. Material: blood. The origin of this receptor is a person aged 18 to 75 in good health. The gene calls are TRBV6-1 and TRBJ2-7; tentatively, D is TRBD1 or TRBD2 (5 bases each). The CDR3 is CASSGPGPTRGEQYF. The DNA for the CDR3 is TGTGCCAGCAGTGGACCGGGACCCACTCGTGGCGAGCAGTACTTC.